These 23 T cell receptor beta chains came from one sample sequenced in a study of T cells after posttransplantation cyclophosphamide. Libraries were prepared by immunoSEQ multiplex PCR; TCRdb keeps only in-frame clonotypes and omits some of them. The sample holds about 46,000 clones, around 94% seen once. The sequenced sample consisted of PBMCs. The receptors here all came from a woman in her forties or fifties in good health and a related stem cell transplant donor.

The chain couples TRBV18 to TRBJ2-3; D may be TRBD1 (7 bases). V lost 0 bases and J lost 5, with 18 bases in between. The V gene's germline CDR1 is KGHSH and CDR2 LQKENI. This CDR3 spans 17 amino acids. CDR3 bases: TGTGCCAGCTCACCACCGGGTTTCAGGGGGGACGTAGATACGCAGTATTTT. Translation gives CASSPPGFRGDVDTQYF.

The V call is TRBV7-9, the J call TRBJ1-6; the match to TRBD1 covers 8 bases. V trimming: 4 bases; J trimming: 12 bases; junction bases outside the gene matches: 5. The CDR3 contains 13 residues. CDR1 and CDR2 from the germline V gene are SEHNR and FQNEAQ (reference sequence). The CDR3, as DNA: TGTGCCAGCAGCTCGCAGGGGGCGGGACCCCTCCACTTT. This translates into CASSSQGAGPLHF.

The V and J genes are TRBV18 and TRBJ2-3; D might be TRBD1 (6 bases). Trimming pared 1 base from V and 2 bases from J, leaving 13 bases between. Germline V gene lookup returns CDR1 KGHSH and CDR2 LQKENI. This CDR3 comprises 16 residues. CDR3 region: CASSPLPGQHTDTQYF. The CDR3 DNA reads TGTGCCAGCTCACCACTCCCAGGACAGCACACAGATACGCAGTATTTT.

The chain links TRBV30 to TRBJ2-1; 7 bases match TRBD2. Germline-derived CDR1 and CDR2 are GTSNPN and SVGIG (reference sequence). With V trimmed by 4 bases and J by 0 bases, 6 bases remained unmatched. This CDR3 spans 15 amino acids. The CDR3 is CAWTSGLSSYNEQFF. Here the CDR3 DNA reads TGTGCCTGGACTAGCGGTTTGAGCTCCTACAATGAGCAGTTCTTC.

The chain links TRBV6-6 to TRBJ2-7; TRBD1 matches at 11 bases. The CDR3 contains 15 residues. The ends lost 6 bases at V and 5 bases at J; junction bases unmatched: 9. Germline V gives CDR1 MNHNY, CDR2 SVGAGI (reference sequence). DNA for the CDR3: TGTGCCAGCAGCCCTGAGGTGGGACAGGGGGACGAGCAGTACTTC. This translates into CASSPEVGQGDEQYF.

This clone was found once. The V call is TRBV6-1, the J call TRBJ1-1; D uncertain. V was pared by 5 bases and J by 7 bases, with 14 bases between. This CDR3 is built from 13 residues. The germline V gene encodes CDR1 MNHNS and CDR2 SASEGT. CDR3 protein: CASSPSWRVEAFF. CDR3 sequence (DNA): TGTGCCAGCAGTCCCTCGTGGAGGGTTGAAGCTTTCTTT.

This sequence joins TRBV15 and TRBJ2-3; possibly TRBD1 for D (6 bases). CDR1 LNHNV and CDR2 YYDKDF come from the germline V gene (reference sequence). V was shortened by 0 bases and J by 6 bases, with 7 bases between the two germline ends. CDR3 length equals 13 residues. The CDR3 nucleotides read TGTGCCACCAGCAGAGATCAGGGGGATACGCAGTATTTT. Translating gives CATSRDQGDTQYF.

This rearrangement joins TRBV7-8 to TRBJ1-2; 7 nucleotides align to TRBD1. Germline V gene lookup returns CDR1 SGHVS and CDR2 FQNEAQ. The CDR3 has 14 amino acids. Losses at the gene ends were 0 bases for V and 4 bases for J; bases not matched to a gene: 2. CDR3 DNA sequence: TGTGCCAGCAGCTTAGCTGGACAGGTCTATGGCTACACCTTC. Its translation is CASSLAGQVYGYTF.

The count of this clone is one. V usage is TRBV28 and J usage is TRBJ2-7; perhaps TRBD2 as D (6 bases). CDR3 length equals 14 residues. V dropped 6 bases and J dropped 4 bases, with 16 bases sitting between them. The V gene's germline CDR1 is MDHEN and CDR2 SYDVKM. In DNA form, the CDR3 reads TGTGCCAGCAGCCCGGCCGGGGGTTTTTACGAGCAGTACTTC. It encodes CASSPAGGFYEQYF.

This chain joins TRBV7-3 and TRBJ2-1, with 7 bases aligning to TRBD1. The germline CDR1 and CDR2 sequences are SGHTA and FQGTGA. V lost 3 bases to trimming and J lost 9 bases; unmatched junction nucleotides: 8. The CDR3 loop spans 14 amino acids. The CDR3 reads CASSFTPPGGEQFF. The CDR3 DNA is TGTGCCAGCAGCTTTACTCCCCCAGGGGGTGAGCAGTTCTTC.

The CDR3 region has the DNA TGTGCCATTCAGGGGTTCAATCAGCCCCAGCATTTT. Its translation: CAIQGFNQPQHF. V and J are TRBV19 and TRBJ1-5; D is possibly TRBD1 (6 bases). The germline V gene encodes CDR1 LNHDA and CDR2 SQIVND (reference sequence). V gave up 10 bases and J gave up 3 bases, with 10 bases separating them. The CDR3 sequence is 12 residues long.

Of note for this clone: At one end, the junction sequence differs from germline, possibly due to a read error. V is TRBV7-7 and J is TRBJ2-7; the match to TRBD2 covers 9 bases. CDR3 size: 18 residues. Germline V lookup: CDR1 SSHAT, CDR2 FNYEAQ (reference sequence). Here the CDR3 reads CASSWPTQVAGDSYEQYF. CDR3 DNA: TGTGCTAGCAGCTGGCCCACCCAAGTAGCGGGAGACTCCTACGAGCAGTACTTC. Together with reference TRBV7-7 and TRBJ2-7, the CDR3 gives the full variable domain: GAGVSQSPRYKVTKRGQDVTLRCDPISSHATLYWYQQALGQGPEFLTYFNYEAQPDKSGLPSDRFSAERPEGSISTLTIQRTEQRDSAMYRCASSWPTQVAGDSYEQYFGPGTRLTVT.

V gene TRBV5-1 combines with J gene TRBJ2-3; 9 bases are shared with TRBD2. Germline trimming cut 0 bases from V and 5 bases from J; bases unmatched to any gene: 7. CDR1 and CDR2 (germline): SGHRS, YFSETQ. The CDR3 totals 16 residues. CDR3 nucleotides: TGCGCCAGCAGCTTGGGTGCGGGGGGGCATCTAGATACGCAGTATTTT. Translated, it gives CASSLGAGGHLDTQYF.

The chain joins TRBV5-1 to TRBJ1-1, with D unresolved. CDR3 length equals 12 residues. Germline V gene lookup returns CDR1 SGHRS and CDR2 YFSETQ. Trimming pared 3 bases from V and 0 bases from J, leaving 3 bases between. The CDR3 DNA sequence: TGCGCCAGCAGCTCCGTGAACACTGAAGCTTTCTTT. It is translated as CASSSVNTEAFF.

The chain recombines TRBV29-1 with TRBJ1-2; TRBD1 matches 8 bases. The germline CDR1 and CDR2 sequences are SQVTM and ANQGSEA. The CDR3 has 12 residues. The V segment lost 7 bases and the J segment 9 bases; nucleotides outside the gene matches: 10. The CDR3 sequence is CSGYGQGISYTF. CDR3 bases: TGCAGCGGATACGGACAGGGTATAAGCTACACCTTC.

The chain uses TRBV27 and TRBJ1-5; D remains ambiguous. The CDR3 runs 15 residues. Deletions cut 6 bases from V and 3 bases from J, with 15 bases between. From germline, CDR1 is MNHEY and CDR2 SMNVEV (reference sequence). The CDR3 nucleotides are TGTGCCAGCAGAGCCCTCCCGGGAAACAATCAGCCCCAGCATTTT. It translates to CASRALPGNNQPQHF.

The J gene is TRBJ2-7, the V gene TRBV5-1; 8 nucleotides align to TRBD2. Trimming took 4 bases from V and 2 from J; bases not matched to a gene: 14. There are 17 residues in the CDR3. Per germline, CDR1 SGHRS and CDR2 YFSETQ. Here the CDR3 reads CASSAQPGLVPTYEQYF. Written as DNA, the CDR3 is TGCGCCAGCAGCGCTCAACCGGGACTAGTCCCTACCTACGAGCAGTACTTC.

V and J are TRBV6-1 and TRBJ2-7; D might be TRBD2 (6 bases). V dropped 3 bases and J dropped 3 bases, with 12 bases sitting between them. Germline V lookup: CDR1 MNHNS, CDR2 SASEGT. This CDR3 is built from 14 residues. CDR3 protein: CASSDWAGGYEQYF. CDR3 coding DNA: TGTGCCAGCAGTGACTGGGCCGGGGGCTACGAGCAGTACTTC.

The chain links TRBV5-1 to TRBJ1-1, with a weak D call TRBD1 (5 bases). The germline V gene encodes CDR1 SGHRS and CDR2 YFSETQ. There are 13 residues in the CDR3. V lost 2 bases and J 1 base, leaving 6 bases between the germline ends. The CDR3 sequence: CASSFRANTEAFF. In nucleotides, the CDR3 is TGCGCCAGCAGCTTCAGGGCGAACACTGAAGCTTTCTTT.

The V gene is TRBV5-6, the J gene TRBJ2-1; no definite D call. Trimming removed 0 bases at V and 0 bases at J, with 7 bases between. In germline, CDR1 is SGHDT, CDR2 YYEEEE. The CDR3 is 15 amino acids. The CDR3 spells CASSLGVSSYNEQFF. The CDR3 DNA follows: TGTGCCAGCAGCTTGGGAGTGAGCTCCTACAATGAGCAGTTCTTC.

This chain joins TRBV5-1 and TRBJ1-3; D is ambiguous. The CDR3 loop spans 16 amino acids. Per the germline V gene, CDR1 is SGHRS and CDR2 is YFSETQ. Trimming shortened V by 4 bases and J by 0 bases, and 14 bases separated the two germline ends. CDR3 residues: CASSRAEGSSGNTIYF. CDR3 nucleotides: TGCGCCAGCAGCCGTGCGGAGGGAAGCTCTGGAAACACCATATATTTT.

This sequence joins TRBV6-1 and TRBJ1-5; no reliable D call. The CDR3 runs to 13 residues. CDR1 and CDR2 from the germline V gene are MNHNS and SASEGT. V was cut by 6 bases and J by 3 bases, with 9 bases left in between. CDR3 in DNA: TGTGCCAGCAGGGGCGGGTTCAATCAGCCCCAGCATTTT. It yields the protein CASRGGFNQPQHF.

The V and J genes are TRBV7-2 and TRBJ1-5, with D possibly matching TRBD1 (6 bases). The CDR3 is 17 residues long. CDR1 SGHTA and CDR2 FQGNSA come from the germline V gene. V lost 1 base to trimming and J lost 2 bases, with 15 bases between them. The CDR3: CASSLDRRTAGNQPQHF. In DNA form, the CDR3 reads TGTGCCAGCAGCTTAGACCGACGGACAGCGGGCAATCAGCCCCAGCATTTT.